The 25 T cell receptor beta chains below come from one sample, sequenced in a study of vaccination effects on CD4 cells after COVID-19. No antigen has been assigned to these receptors. Libraries were prepared by immunoSEQ multiplex PCR; TCRdb keeps only in-frame clonotypes and omits some of them. This table holds under 30,000 clones, approximately 60% found once. After more than 8 days in culture, the CD4+ T cells were isolated. This material consisted of CD4+ T cells from PBMCs cultured without peptide, taken before COVID-19 vaccination. These receptor sequences come from a human donor who received a COVID-19 vaccine.

The rearrangement links TRBV10-3 to TRBJ1-1; D ambiguous. CDR1 is ENHRY and CDR2 is SYGVKD in the germline V gene. The ends were cut back, 0 bases at V and 4 bases at J, with 6 bases in the middle. The CDR3 totals 13 residues. CDR3 DNA sequence: TGTGCCATCAGTGAGTCGGGGATCACTGAAGCTTTCTTT. It specifies CAISESGITEAFF.

This chain uses TRBV10-3 with TRBJ2-1, with 12 bases fitting TRBD2. Germline-derived CDR1 and CDR2 are ENHRY and SYGVKD. After removal of 5 bases from V and 4 bases from J, the junction contained 3 bases not matched to a gene. This CDR3 is 15 amino acids long. CDR3 in amino acids: CAISWTSGEYNEQFF. In nucleotides, the CDR3 is TGTGCCATCAGTTGGACTAGCGGGGAGTACAATGAGCAGTTCTTC.

The rearrangement links TRBV7-2 to TRBJ1-2; D is possibly TRBD1 (6 bases). Trimming took off 5 bases at V and 13 bases at J, with 26 bases between the two ends. The CDR3 is made up of 15 amino acids. Germline loops: CDR1 SGHTA, CDR2 FQGNSA. The CDR3 region is CASSQRGGRLSRSTF. CDR3 nucleotides: TGTGCCAGCAGCCAGAGGGGGGGACGACTGTCTCGGTCCACCTTC.

This rearrangement joins TRBV19 to TRBJ1-1; 7 nucleotides match TRBD1. The CDR3 runs 15 residues. The germline CDR1 and CDR2 sequences are LNHDA and SQIVND (reference sequence). V was pared by 5 bases and J by 0 bases, with 6 bases of the junction left unmatched. The CDR3 bases are TGTGCCAGTAGTCCCGCGGACAGGTTGAACACTGAAGCTTTCTTT. As protein: CASSPADRLNTEAFF.

J is TRBJ1-2 and V is TRBV27; D is unresolved. Germline-derived CDR1 and CDR2 are MNHEY and SMNVEV (reference sequence). The CDR3 is made up of 13 amino acids. Trimming removed 6 bases from V and 0 bases from J, with 8 bases in between. In DNA form, the CDR3 reads TGTGCCAGCAGGACAAGATCTAACTATGGCTACACCTTC. Its protein product is CASRTRSNYGYTF.

V is TRBV5-1 and J is TRBJ2-4; no clear D gene. CDR1 is SGHRS, CDR2 YFSETQ, per germline. The CDR3 spans 15 residues. V shed 2 bases and J shed 8 bases, with 17 bases lying between them. The CDR3 loop reads CASSFGQSLGDIQYF. The CDR3, as DNA: TGCGCCAGCAGCTTTGGGCAGTCCCTTGGGGACATTCAGTACTTC. Filled out from reference TRBV5-1 and TRBJ2-4, the complete variable domain reads KAGVTQTPRYLIKTRGQQVTLSCSPISGHRSVSWYQQTPGQGLQFLFEYFSETQRNKGNFPGRFSGRQFSNSRSEMNVSTLELGDSALYLCASSFGQSLGDIQYFGAGTRLSVL.

The chain recombines TRBV5-1 with TRBJ1-3; possible D gene TRBD1, 5 bases. Germline CDR1 SGHRS, CDR2 YFSETQ. The V gene lost 2 bases and the J gene lost 0 bases, with 12 bases spanning the gap. The CDR3 totals 16 residues. CDR3 residues: CASSLEGMSSGNTIYF. In nucleotides, the CDR3 is TGCGCCAGCAGCTTAGAGGGGATGAGCTCTGGAAACACCATATATTTT.

V usage is TRBV2 and J usage is TRBJ2-5; 9 nucleotides agree with TRBD2. Trimming took 7 bases from V and 2 from J; bases not matched to a gene: 14. The CDR3 is made up of 17 amino acids. Germline CDR1 reads SNHLY; CDR2 reads FYNNEI. The CDR3 loop is CASTVLTSGYLQETQYF. The CDR3 DNA reads as TGTGCCAGCACCGTTTTGACTAGCGGTTACTTGCAAGAGACCCAGTACTTC. The full variable domain, in which reference TRBV2 and TRBJ2-5 provide the parts outside the CDR3, is EPEVTQTPSHQVTQMGQEVILRCVPISNHLYFYWYRQILGQKVEFLVSFYNNEISEKSEIFDDQFSVERPDGSNFTLKIRSTKLEDSAMYFCASTVLTSGYLQETQYFGPGTRLLVL.

The CDR3 DNA is TGTGCCAGCAGCAAGTCCGGGACAGGGGGCGCGGTAAGCTCCTACGAGCAGTACTTC. Protein: CASSKSGTGGAVSSYEQYF. The rearrangement uses TRBV7-8 and TRBJ2-7; 12 nucleotides align to TRBD1. V dropped 5 bases and J dropped 0; count of bases not matched to a gene: 14. The CDR3 has 19 residues. Germline V gives CDR1 SGHVS, CDR2 FQNEAQ.

The V call is TRBV25-1, the J call TRBJ1-2; the match to TRBD1 covers 7 bases. The CDR3 contains 14 residues. Germline CDR1 and CDR2: MGHDK and SYGVNS. Trimming removed 2 bases from V and 5 bases from J; junction bases left unmatched: 5. This chain's CDR3 is CASSEVGQRYGYTF. The CDR3 DNA follows: TGTGCCAGCAGTGAAGTGGGACAGAGATATGGCTACACCTTC.

CDR3 sequence reads: CASRSHDRGTDTQYF. The CDR3 region has the DNA TGTGCCAGCAGGAGTCACGACAGGGGCACAGATACGCAGTATTTT. The chain carries TRBV6-5 and TRBJ2-3; 7 bases agree with TRBD1. CDR3 length: 15 amino acids. Trimming removed 6 bases from V and 1 base from J; junction bases left unmatched: 7. Germline V gives CDR1 MNHEY, CDR2 SVGAGI.

V gene TRBV5-1 combines with J gene TRBJ1-2; D unresolved. The germline CDR1 and CDR2 sequences are SGHRS and YFSETQ. The CDR3 loop spans 13 amino acids. V shed 0 bases and J shed 2 bases, with 5 bases lying between them. The CDR3 loop is CASSLADNYGYTF. CDR3 DNA: TGCGCCAGCAGCTTGGCAGACAACTATGGCTACACCTTC.

This clone was found once. The chain employs TRBV12-3 or TRBV12-4 and TRBJ2-5; no reliable D call. This CDR3 is 13 amino acids long. The ends were cut back, 4 bases at V and 5 bases at J, with 11 bases in the middle. CDR3 in amino acids: CASSSPVDETQYF. The CDR3 bases are TGTGCCAGCAGTTCCCCCGTGGACGAGACCCAGTACTTC.

This clone was seen only once. The V gene is TRBV6-5, the J gene TRBJ2-7, with D perhaps TRBD2 (6 bases). V was shortened by 4 bases and J by 1 base, with 17 bases between the two germline ends. This CDR3 contains 16 residues. CDR1 is MNHEY and CDR2 is SVGAGI in the germline V gene. DNA for the CDR3: TGTGCCAGCAGTTTTGCAAGTAGCGGAGCGTCCTACGAGCAGTACTTC. Translation: CASSFASSGASYEQYF.

CDR3 sequence reads: CASSYGGSNSPLHF. The CDR3 coding sequence is TGTGCCAGCAGTTACGGTGGGTCCAATTCACCCCTCCACTTT. The chain uses TRBV6-6 and TRBJ1-6; D is uncertain. Trimming cost V 2 bases and J 7 bases, with 9 bases left between them. This CDR3 is built from 14 residues. The germline gives CDR1 MNHNY, CDR2 SVGAGI (reference sequence).

Judged by abundance, this clone is medium-sized. The rearrangement joins TRBV14 to TRBJ2-5, with D uncertain. CDR3 length: 17 residues. V was pared by 5 bases and J by 0 bases, with 19 bases between. CDR1 is SGHDN and CDR2 is FVKESK in the germline V gene. As DNA, the CDR3 is TGTGCCAGCAGCACGCTACGGACCTACCCTAACCAAGAGACCCAGTACTTC. Translating it yields CASSTLRTYPNQETQYF.

This clone has a handful of counts. One junction end does not reproduce the germline sequence, and a read error may be involved. The genes are TRBV11-2 and TRBJ1-2; maybe TRBD1 (5 bases). This CDR3 is built from 15 residues. CDR1 and CDR2 (germline): SGHAT, FQNNGV. The CDR3 reads CASTLGGAGNYGYTF. The CDR3 DNA reads as TGTGCCAGCACCTTAGGAGGGGCAGGCAACTATGGCTACACCTTC.

The J gene is TRBJ2-3, the V gene TRBV10-3; D might be TRBD2 (6 bases). Germline-derived CDR1 and CDR2 are ENHRY and SYGVKD. This CDR3 region has 13 residues. V gave up 11 bases and J gave up 2 bases, with 14 bases separating them. The CDR3 region has the DNA TGTGCCCGAGCGGCTAGCGCCACAGATACGCAGTATTTT. Translated: CARAASATDTQYF.

The chain combines TRBV7-7 with TRBJ2-2; D not certain. Germline V gene lookup returns CDR1 SSHAT and CDR2 FNYEAQ (reference sequence). The CDR3 runs 16 residues. V lost 1 base and J 4 bases, leaving 13 bases between the germline ends. The CDR3 nucleotides read TGTGCCAGCAGCTTAGGTGGTATGCAGAGCACCGGGGAGCTGTTTTTT. Its translation is CASSLGGMQSTGELFF.

The V call is TRBV19, the J call TRBJ1-2; D gene ambiguous. Looked up from germline, CDR1 is LNHDA and CDR2 is SQIVND (reference sequence). The V end was cut by 0 bases, the J end by 4 bases, with 3 bases between. The CDR3 has 12 residues. CDR3 in DNA: TGTGCCAGTAGTATAGACACCTATGGCTACACCTTC. It translates to CASSIDTYGYTF.

This chain connects TRBV18 to TRBJ2-7, with D perhaps given as TRBD1 or TRBD2 (5 bases each). Germline CDR1 and CDR2: KGHSH and LQKENI. The CDR3 sequence is 16 residues long. Trimming shortened V by 6 bases and J by 3 bases, and 21 bases separated the two germline ends. The CDR3 coding sequence is TGTGCCAGCTCGGCCATGGGGGTTCCGCAGAACTACGAGCAGTACTTC. Its protein is CASSAMGVPQNYEQYF.

The gene calls are TRBV11-2 and TRBJ1-1; possible D gene TRBD1, 5 bases. CDR1 is SGHAT, CDR2 FQNNGV, per germline. This CDR3 is built from 14 residues. With 5 bases removed from V and 6 bases from J, the gap between germline ends came to 16 bases. The CDR3 region is CASSLVGGRAEAFF. CDR3 DNA: TGTGCCAGCAGCCTAGTTGGGGGGAGAGCTGAAGCTTTCTTT.

The chain recombines TRBV20-1 with TRBJ1-1; weak D call: TRBD1 (5 bases). The V gene's germline CDR1 is DFQATT and CDR2 SNEGSKA (reference sequence). The CDR3 sequence is 14 residues long. Trimming shortened V by 3 bases and J by 2 bases, and 13 bases separated the two germline ends. In DNA, the CDR3 is TGCAGTGCTAGTAAGGACACAAGCAACACTGAAGCTTTCTTT. It is translated as CSASKDTSNTEAFF.

The rearrangement joins TRBV2 to TRBJ2-7; no clear D. The CDR3 runs 13 residues. Looked up from germline, CDR1 is SNHLY and CDR2 is FYNNEI. The V end was cut by 7 bases, the J end by 0 bases, with 10 bases between. This chain's CDR3 is CASNVRPSYEQYF. The CDR3 DNA follows: TGTGCCAGCAATGTCCGCCCCTCCTACGAGCAGTACTTC.

The V gene is TRBV18, the J gene TRBJ2-7; 10 nucleotides align to TRBD1. Unmatched junction bases numbered 8, after V lost 2 bases and J lost 7 bases. This CDR3 has 15 amino acids. Germline V gene lookup returns CDR1 KGHSH and CDR2 LQKENI. The CDR3 is CASSPSPDRGAEQYF. The CDR3 region has the DNA TGTGCCAGCTCACCATCCCCGGACAGGGGGGCGGAGCAGTACTTC.